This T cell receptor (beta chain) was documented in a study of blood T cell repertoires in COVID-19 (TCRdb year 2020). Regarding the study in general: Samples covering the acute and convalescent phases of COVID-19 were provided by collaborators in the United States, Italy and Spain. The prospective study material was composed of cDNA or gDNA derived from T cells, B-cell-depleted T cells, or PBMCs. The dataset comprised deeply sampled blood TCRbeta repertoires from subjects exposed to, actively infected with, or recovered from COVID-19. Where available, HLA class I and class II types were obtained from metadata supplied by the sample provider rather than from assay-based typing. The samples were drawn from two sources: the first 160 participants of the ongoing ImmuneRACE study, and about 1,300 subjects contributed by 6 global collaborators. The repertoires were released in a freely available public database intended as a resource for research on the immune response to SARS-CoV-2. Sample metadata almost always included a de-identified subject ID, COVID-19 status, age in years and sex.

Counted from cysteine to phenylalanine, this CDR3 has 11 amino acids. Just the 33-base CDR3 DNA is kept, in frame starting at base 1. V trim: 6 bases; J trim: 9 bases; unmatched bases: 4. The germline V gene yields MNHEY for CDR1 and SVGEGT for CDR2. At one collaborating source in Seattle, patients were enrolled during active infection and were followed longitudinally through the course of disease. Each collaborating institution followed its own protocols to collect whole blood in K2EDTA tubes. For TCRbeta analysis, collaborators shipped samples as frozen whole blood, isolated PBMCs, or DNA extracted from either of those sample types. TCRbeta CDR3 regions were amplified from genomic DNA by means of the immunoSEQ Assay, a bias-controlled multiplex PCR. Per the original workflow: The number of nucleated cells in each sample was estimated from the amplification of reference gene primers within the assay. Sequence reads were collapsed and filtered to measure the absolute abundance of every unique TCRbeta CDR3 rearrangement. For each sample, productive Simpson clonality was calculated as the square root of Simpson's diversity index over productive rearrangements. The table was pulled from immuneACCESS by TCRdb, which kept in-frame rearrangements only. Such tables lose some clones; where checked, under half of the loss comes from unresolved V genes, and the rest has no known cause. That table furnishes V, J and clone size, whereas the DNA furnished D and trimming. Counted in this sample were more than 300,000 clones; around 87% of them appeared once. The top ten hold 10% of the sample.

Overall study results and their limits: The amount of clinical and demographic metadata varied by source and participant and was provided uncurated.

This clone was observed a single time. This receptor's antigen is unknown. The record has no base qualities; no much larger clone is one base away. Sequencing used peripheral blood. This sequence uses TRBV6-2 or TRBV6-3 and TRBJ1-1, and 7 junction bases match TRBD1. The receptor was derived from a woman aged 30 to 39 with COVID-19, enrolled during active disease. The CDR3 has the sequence CASSWGQKAFF. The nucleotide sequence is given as TGTGCCAGCAGCTGGGGACAGAAAGCTTTCTTT.